These T cell receptor beta chains were read from a single sample in a study of blood T cells in healthy people across ages. TCRdb re-analysed the 5' RACE reads in MiXCR, keeping a single row per CDR3 protein. In the table there are about 970,000 distinct CDR3 sequences, just over 50% of which are singletons. Sequencing input: blood. Receptors were obtained from a woman in her sixties or seventies in good health. Each CDR3 is given with its conserved first and last residue. D genes are given only for firm matches. Rows may omit the clone size; those that give it use once, few, many or a size class.

d_call j_call v_call clone_size cdr3_nt cdr3_aa
TRBD1 TRBJ1-2 TRBV29-1 few TGCAGCGACGGGGACAGGGGACCAGATGGCTACACCTTC CSDGDRGPDGYTF
NA TRBJ2-4 TRBV4-1 once TGCGCCAGCAGGCCTACAGCCAAAGAGATAGCCGAAAACATTCAGTACTTC CASRPTAKEIAENIQYF
NA TRBJ2-1 TRBV18 NA TGTGCCAGCTCACCAGAGGGGGATGAGCAGTTCTTC CASSPEGDEQFF
NA TRBJ2-3 TRBV20-1 few TGCAGTGCTAGAGGCCACCCGGATACGCAGTATTTT CSARGHPDTQYF
TRBD1 TRBJ1-5 TRBV6-2/TRBV6-3 few TGTGCCAGCAGTTCCCCAGCACAGGGGAATCAGCCCCAGCATTTT CASSSPAQGNQPQHF
TRBD2 TRBJ2-1 TRBV6-5 NA TGTGCCAGCGGGCTAGCGGTTTCCTACAATGAGCAGTTCTTC CASGLAVSYNEQFF
TRBD2 TRBJ2-6 TRBV2 few TGTGCCAGCAGTTACGGGACTAGCGGGAGTATTGCTGGGGCCAACGTCCTGACTTTC CASSYGTSGSIAGANVLTF
TRBD2 TRBJ2-1 TRBV14 NA TGTGCCAGCAGCCATGAGGCGACTAGCGGGAGACCCAATGAGCAGTTCTTC CASSHEATSGRPNEQFF
TRBD2 TRBJ2-3 TRBV30 NA TGTGCCTGGGAACCGACTAGCGCAGATACGCAGTATTTT CAWEPTSADTQYF
NA TRBJ2-3 TRBV28 NA TGTGCCAGCACCACCTCACGTCCGACTAGCACAGATACGCAGTATTTT CASTTSRPTSTDTQYF
NA TRBJ2-1 TRBV12-3/TRBV12-4 NA TGTGCCAGCAGTCACATACAGGGTGGGCAGTTCTTC CASSHIQGGQFF
NA TRBJ2-6 TRBV25-1 NA TGTGCCAGCCGGCAGCCTGGGGCCAACGTCCTGACTTTC CASRQPGANVLTF
TRBD2 TRBJ2-2 TRBV27 few TGTGCCAGCAAATACGGGAGGTCGACCGGGGAGCTGTTTTTT CASKYGRSTGELFF
NA TRBJ1-6 TRBV20-1 NA TGCAGTGCTAGAGATGGGCTCCTCACGAGGAATTCACCCCTCCACTTT CSARDGLLTRNSPLHF
NA TRBJ2-3 TRBV15 few TGTGCCACCAGTCCAAGAGTAAGCGGGAGCACAGATACGCAGTATTTT CATSPRVSGSTDTQYF
TRBD1 TRBJ1-1 TRBV11-3 NA TGTGCCAGCAGCCAGGGACAGGGGAGGACTGAAGCTTTCTTT CASSQGQGRTEAFF
TRBD1 TRBJ2-3 TRBV7-2 NA TGTGCCAGCAGCCTAGGGACAGGGACAACAGATACGCAGTATTTT CASSLGTGTTDTQYF
NA TRBJ2-4 TRBV20-1 few TGCAGTGCTAGACTGGCGGGTATAGGCAAAAACATTCAGTACTTC CSARLAGIGKNIQYF
NA TRBJ1-5 TRBV3-1 once TGTGCCAGCAGCCAAGGGGGCCCAACGTCCAATCAGCCCCAGCATTTT CASSQGGPTSNQPQHF
NA TRBJ2-7 TRBV7-2 NA TGTGCCAGCAGCCCGGGAACCCAACGCGAGCAGTACTTC CASSPGTQREQYF
NA TRBJ2-3 TRBV10-3 few TGTGCCATCAGTGTGAATAGCGTCGGGGACACAGATACGCAGTATTTT CAISVNSVGDTDTQYF
TRBD2 TRBJ2-3 TRBV6-6 NA TGTGCCGGGACTAGCGGGAGGGCCGGAGATACGCAGTATTTT CAGTSGRAGDTQYF
NA TRBJ2-7 TRBV10-3 NA TGTGCCACCGTCGTTGGGGGAGGAGGGAACACCTACGAGCAGTACTTC CATVVGGGGNTYEQYF
TRBD2 TRBJ2-7 TRBV28 NA TGTGTCAGCACCTCCGCGCTAAAACTAGCGGGAGCGGAGTACGAGCAGTACTTC CVSTSALKLAGAEYEQYF
TRBD2 TRBJ2-5 TRBV2 few TGTGCCAGCAGTGAAGCCACACTTAGGACTAGCGGGAGTGCCGTTAGGGATGAGCAGTACTTC CASSEATLRTSGSAVRDEQYF
NA TRBJ1-5 TRBV6-1 NA TGTGCCAGCAGTGAAGGGACAGTCAGCAAAAATCAGCCCCAGCATTTT CASSEGTVSKNQPQHF
NA TRBJ2-1 TRBV7-3 NA TGTGCCAGCAGTCGCCGTGGTGGCTCCTACAATGAGCAGTTCTTC CASSRRGGSYNEQFF
NA TRBJ2-6 TRBV6-2/TRBV6-3 many TGTGCCAGCTCTGGGGCCAACGTCCTGACTTTC CASSGANVLTF
NA TRBJ2-7 TRBV28 NA TGTGCCAGCACCTCTCTTATGGGGCGGGAGCAGTACTTC CASTSLMGREQYF
TRBD1 TRBJ2-7 TRBV2 NA TGTGCCAGCAGGGAAGGGGACAGAGAGCAGTACTTC CASREGDREQYF